This T cell receptor beta chain was sequenced during a study of blood T cell repertoires in COVID-19. At the level of the study: From T cells, B-cell-depleted T cells, or PBMCs came the material, which was cDNA or gDNA.

Profiled with immunoSEQ multiplex PCR; TCRdb holds only in-frame clones, not every one. The sample lists roughly 250,000 clones, 80% to 90% seen once, with about 0.8% in the top ten. J was trimmed by 4 bases and V by 6 bases; bases with no gene match: 9. The CDR3 length is 13 residues. Germline V gene sequence: CDR1 GTSNPN, CDR2 SVGIG (reference sequence). The genes are TRBV30 and TRBJ2-7, with 7 bases fitting TRBD1. Sequenced input: peripheral blood. The receptor was derived from a man under 40 with acute or convalescent COVID-19. CDR3 protein: CACTPGTAYEQYF. The CDR3 DNA reads as TGTGCCTGTACTCCTGGGACAGCTTACGAGCAGTACTTC.